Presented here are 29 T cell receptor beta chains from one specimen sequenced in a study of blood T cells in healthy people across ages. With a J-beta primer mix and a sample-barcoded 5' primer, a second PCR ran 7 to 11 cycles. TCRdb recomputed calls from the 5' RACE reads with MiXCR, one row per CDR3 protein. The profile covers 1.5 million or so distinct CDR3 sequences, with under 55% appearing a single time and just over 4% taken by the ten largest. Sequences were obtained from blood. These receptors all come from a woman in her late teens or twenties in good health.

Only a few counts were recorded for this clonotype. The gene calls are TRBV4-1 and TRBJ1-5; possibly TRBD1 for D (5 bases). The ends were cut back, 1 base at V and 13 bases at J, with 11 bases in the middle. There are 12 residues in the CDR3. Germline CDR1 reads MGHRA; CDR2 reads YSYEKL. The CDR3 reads CASSQVGGVQHF. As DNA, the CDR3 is TGCGCCAGCAGCCAAGTTGGGGGGGTACAGCATTTT.

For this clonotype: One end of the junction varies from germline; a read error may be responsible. The CDR3 reads CGSSLGLAEGEQYF. CDR3 in DNA: TGTGGCAGCAGCTTGGGCCTAGCGGAAGGCGAGCAGTACTTC. The V call is TRBV7-9, the J call TRBJ2-5, with 7 positions matching TRBD2. Matching the DNA end better, TRBJ2-7 makes the J call doubtful. This CDR3 is built from 14 residues. The germline V gene has CDR1 SEHNR and CDR2 FQNEAQ (reference sequence).

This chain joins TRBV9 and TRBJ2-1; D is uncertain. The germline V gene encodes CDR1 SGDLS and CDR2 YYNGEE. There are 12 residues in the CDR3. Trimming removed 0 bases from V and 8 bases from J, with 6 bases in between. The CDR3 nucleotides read TGTGCCAGCAGCGTAGGAATCTATGAGCAGTTCTTC. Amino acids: CASSVGIYEQFF.

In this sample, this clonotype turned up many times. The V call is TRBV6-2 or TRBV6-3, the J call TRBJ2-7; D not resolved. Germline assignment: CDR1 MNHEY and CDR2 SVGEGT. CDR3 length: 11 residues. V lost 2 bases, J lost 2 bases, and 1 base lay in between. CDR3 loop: CASSYAYEQYF. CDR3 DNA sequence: TGTGCCAGCAGTTACGCCTACGAGCAGTACTTC.

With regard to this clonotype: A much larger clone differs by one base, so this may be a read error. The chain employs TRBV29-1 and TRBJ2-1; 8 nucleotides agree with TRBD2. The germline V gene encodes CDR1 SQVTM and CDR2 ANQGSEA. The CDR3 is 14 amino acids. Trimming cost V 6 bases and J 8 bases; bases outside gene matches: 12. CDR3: CSVLGRAGEDEQFF. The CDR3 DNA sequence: TGCAGCGTGCTGGGACGAGCGGGAGAGGATGAGCAGTTCTTC.

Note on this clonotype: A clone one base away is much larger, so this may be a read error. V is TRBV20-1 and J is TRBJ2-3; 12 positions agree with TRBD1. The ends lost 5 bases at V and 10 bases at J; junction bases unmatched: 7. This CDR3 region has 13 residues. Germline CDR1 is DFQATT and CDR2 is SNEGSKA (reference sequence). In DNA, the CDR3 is TGCAGTGCTCCCGGGACAGGGGGCTGGGCGCAGTATTTT. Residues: CSAPGTGGWAQYF.

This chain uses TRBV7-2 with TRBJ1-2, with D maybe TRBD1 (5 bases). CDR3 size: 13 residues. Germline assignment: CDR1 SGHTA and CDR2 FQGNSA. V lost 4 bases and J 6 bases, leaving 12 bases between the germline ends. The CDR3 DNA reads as TGTGCCAGCAGCTCGGACATGGGAAATGGCTACACCTTC. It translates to CASSSDMGNGYTF.

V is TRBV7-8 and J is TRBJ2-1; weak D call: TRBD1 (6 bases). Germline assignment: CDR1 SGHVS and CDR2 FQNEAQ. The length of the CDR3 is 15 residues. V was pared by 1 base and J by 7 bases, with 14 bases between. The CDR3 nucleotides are TGTGCCAGCAGCTTAGATCCCCGGACAGCAAATGAGCAGTTCTTC. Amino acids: CASSLDPRTANEQFF.

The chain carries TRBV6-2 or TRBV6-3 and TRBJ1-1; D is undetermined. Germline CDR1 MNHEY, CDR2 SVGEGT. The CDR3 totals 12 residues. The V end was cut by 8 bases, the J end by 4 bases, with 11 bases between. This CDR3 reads CASCRGFTEAFF. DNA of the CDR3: TGTGCCAGCTGCCGAGGGTTCACTGAAGCTTTCTTT.

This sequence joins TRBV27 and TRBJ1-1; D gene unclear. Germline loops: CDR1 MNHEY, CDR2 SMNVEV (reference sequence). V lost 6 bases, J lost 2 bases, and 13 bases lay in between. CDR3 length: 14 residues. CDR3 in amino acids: CASRDRMDNTEAFF. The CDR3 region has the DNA TGTGCCAGCAGAGACCGAATGGATAACACTGAAGCTTTCTTT.

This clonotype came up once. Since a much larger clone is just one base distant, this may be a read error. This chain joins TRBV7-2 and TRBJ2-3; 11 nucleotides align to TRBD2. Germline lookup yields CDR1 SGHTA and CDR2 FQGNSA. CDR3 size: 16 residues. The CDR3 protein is CAGSSRLAGSTDTQYF. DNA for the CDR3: TGTGCCGGCAGCTCGCGACTAGCGGGGAGCACAGATACGCAGTATTTT.

In DNA, the CDR3 is TGCGCCAGCAGCCTGGGACTAGCGGGGATCATTAGCACAGATACGCAGTATTTT. Its translation is CASSLGLAGIISTDTQYF. J is TRBJ2-3 and V is TRBV5-1; 13 bases match TRBD2. CDR3 length equals 18 residues. V trimming: 4 bases; J trimming: 0 bases; junction bases outside the gene matches: 8. In germline, CDR1 is SGHRS, CDR2 YFSETQ.

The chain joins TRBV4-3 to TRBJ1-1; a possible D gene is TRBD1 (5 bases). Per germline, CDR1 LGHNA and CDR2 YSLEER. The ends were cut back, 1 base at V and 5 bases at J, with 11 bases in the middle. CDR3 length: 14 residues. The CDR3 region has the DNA TGCGCCAGCAGCCAAGTCGGGTGGGGGACTGAAGCTTTCTTT. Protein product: CASSQVGWGTEAFF.

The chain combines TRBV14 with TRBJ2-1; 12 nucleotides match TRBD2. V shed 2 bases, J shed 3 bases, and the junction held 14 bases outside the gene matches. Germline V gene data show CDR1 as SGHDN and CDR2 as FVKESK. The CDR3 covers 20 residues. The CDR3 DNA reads TGTGCCAGCAGCCAACGTCCTAGCGGGGGGGTATGGTCGAGCTACAATGAGCAGTTCTTC. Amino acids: CASSQRPSGGVWSSYNEQFF.

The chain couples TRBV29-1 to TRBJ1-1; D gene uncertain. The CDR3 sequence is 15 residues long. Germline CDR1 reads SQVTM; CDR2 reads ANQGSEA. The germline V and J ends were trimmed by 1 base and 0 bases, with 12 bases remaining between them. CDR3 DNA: TGCAGCGTTGAAGGTCGGCAGACCATGAACACTGAAGCTTTCTTT. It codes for CSVEGRQTMNTEAFF.

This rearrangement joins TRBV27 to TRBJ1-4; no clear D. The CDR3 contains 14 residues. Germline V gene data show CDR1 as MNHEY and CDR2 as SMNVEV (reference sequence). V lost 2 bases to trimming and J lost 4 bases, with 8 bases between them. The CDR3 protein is CASSLEGINEKLFF. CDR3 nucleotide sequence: TGTGCCAGCAGTTTAGAGGGAATTAATGAAAAACTGTTTTTT.

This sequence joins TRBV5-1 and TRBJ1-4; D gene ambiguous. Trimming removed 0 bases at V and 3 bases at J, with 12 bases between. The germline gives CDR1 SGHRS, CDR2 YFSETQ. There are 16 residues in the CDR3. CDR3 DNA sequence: TGCGCCAGCAGCTTGGCGCACAGCCTCGCTAATGAAAAACTGTTTTTT. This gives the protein CASSLAHSLANEKLFF.

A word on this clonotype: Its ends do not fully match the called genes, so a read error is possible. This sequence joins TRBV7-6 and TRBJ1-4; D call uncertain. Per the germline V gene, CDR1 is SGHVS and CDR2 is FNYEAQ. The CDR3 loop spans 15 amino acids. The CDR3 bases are TGTGTCAGCAGCTTCCGAGGGTTCGGGAGAGAAAAACTGTTTTTT. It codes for CVSSFRGFGREKLFF.

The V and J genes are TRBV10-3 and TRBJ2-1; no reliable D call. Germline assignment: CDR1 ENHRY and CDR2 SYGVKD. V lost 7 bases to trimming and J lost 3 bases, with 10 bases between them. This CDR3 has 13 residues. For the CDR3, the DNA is TGTGCCATCAAGGACCTACTCTACAATGAGCAGTTCTTC. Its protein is CAIKDLLYNEQFF.

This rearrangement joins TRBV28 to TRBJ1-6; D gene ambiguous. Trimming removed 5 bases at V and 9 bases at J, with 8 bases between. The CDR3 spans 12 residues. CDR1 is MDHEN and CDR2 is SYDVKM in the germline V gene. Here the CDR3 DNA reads TGTGCCAGCAGTGCTCCGGGTTCACCCCTCCACTTT. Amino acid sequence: CASSAPGSPLHF.

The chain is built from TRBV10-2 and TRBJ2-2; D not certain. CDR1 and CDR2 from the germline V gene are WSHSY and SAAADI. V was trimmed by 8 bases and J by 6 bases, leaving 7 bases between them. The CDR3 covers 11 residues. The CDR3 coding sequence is TGCGCCAGCGCGGACCCCGGGGAGCTGTTTTTT. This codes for CASADPGELFF.

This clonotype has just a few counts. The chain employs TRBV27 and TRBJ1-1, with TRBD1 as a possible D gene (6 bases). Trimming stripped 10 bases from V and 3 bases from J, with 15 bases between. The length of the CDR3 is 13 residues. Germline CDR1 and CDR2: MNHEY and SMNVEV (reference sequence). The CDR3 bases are TGTGCCAATCTCAGGGGTCTCTACACTGAAGCTTTCTTT. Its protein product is CANLRGLYTEAFF.

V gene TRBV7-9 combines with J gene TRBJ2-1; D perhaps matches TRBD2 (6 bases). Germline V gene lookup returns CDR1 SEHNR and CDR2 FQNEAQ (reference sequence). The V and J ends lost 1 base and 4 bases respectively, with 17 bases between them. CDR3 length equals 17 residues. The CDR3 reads CASSLGLRGRQYNEQFF. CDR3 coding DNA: TGTGCCAGCAGCTTAGGCTTAAGAGGGAGGCAATACAATGAGCAGTTCTTC. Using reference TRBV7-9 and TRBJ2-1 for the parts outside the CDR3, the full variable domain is DTGVSQNPRHKITKRGQNVTFRCDPISEHNRLYWYRQTLGQGPEFLTYFQNEAQLEKSRLLSDRFSAERPKGSFSTLEIQRTEQGDSAMYLCASSLGLRGRQYNEQFFGPGTRLTVL.

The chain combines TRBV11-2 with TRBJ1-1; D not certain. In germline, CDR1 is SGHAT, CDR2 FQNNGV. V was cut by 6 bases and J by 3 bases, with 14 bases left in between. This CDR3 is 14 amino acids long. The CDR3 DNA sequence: TGTGCCAGCAGGGTAAACCCTCAATACACTGAAGCTTTCTTT. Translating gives CASRVNPQYTEAFF.

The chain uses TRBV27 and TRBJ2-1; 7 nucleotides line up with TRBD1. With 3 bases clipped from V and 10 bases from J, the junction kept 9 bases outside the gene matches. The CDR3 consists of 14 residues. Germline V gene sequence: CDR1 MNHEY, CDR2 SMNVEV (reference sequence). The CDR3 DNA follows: TGTGCCAGCAGTTTCTTGCTCCAGACAGGGGAGCAGTTCTTC. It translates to CASSFLLQTGEQFF.

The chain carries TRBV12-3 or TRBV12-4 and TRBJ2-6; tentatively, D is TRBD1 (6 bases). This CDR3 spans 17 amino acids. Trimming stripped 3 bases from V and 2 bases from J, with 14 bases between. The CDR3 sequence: CASSFMVGAAGANVLTF. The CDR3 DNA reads TGTGCCAGCAGTTTCATGGTGGGGGCAGCTGGGGCCAACGTCCTGACTTTC.

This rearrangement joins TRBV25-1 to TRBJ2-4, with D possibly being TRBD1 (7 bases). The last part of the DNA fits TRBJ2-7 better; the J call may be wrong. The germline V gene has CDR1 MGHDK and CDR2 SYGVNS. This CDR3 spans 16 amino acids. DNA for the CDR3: TGTGCCAGCAGTGGGACTAAGAGGGGACAGACCTACGAGCAGTACTTC. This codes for CASSGTKRGQTYEQYF.

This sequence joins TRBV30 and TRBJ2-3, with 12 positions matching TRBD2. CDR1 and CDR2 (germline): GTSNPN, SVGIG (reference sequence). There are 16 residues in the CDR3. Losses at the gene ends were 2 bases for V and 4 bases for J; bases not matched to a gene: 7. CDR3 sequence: CAWSHRTSGDADTQYF. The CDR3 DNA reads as TGTGCCTGGAGTCACAGGACTAGCGGGGACGCAGATACGCAGTATTTT.

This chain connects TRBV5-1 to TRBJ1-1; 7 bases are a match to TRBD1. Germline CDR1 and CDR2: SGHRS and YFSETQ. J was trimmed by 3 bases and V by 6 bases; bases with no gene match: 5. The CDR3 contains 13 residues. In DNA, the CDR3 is TGCGCCAGCATCTCACAGGGGTACACTGAAGCTTTCTTT. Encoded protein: CASISQGYTEAFF. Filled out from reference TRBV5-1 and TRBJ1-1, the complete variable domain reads KAGVTQTPRYLIKTRGQQVTLSCSPISGHRSVSWYQQTPGQGLQFLFEYFSETQRNKGNFPGRFSGRQFSNSRSEMNVSTLELGDSALYLCASISQGYTEAFFGQGTRLTVV.